This TCR beta chain was captured by sequencing in a study of T cell responses to AZD1222 COVID-19 vaccine. Overall study results and limits: Baseline serology detected seropositivity in only a handful of AZD1222 recipients. Vaccine-associated CD4 TCRs spanned spike, dominant at 160-218 and 743-854. Donors were largely white British and mainly female; clonal diversity was possibly underestimated.

The germline V gene encodes CDR1 MNHEY and CDR2 SMNVEV (reference sequence). The CDR3 contains 21 residues. The repertoire was sequenced with immunoSEQ multiplex PCR; TCRdb's copy has only in-frame clones and lacks some. The table lists 100,000 to 150,000 clones, around 84% of them singletons. On this clone: Its antigen is unknown. Germline and junction disagree at one end, which may indicate a read error.

The J gene is TRBJ2-7, the V gene TRBV27, with TRBD2 matching over 13 bases. This clonotype originated in an adult who received the AZD1222 COVID-19 vaccine. The material was peripheral blood, obtained 28 days after the second AZD1222 dose. The CDR3 nucleotides are TGTGCCAGCAGTGAACAACCGGAAGGACTAGCGGGAGTTTGGGGCTCCCACGAGCAGTACTTC. Its protein is CASSEQPEGLAGVWGSHEQYF.